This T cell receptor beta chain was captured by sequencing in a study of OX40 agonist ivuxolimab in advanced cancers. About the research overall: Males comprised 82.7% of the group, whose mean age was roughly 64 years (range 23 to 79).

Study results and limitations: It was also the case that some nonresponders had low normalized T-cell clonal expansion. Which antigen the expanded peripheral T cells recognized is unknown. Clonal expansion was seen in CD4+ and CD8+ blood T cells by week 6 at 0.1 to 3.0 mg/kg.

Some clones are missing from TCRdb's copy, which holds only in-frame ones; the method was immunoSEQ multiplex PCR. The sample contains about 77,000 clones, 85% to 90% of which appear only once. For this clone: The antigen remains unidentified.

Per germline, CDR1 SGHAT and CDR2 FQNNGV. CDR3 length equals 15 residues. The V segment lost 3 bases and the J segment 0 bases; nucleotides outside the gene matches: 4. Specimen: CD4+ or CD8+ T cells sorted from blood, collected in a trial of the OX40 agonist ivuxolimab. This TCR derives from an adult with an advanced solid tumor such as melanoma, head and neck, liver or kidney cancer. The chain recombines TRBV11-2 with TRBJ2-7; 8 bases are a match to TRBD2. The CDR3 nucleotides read TGTGCCAGCAGCTTTGGGAGCGGGAGCTCCTACGAGCAGTACTTC. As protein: CASSFGSGSSYEQYF.